The rows below give T cell receptor beta chains drawn from one sample of a study of control samples from healthy donors and cancer patients. Only in-frame clones appear in the TCRdb table, and some are missing; sequencing was by immunoSEQ multiplex PCR. The top ten hold approximately 2.2% of the sample, which has roughly 52,000 clones, 85% to 95% seen once. Source material: blood. The receptors come from a young man in good health. The conserved cysteine and the conserved F or W are not part of the CDR3 here. Where a row states a size, it is once, few, many or the class of an expanded clone; other rows omit it.

-	TRBJ2-3	TRBV9	ASSPRTKRGDTQY
-	TRBJ2-5	TRBV7-3	ASSPRGGGKKTQY
-	TRBJ2-1	TRBV9	ASSVGGKRNEQF
-	TRBJ2-1	TRBV5-1	ASSQGLAGGPNNEQF
once	TRBJ2-5	TRBV5-1	ASSLGLAGAQETQY
-	TRBJ1-5	TRBV4-1	ASSQEVGGGQPQH
once	TRBJ2-5	TRBV19	ASSIGDFGTQY
-	TRBJ2-2	TRBV5-6	ASSYPGLAYTGELF
-	TRBJ2-2	TRBV6-2/TRBV6-3	ASSYRTANTGELF
-	TRBJ1-2	TRBV2	ASSEGPRGYGYT
-	TRBJ2-7	TRBV5-1	ASSHDHAREQY
-	TRBJ1-1	TRBV27	ASSLSTLQNTEAF
-	TRBJ2-7	TRBV2	ANGQGGEQY
-	TRBJ1-6	TRBV19	ASSISLSDSPLH
-	TRBJ1-3	TRBV6-1	ASSEWRGTGNTIY
-	TRBJ2-5	TRBV29-1	SVERQGGETQY
-	TRBJ2-2	TRBV3-1/TRBV3-2	ASSQDPGELF
-	TRBJ1-4	TRBV20-1	SASVSGVSNEKLF
-	TRBJ1-1	TRBV2	ASSEVRVLNTEAF
once	TRBJ2-1	TRBV3-1/TRBV3-2	ASSQSGRGYNEQF
-	TRBJ1-6	TRBV27	ASSLNNHNSPLH
-	TRBJ2-7	TRBV6-6	ASSPREPYEQY
-	TRBJ1-2	TRBV24-1	ATSDLFGYT
-	TRBJ2-7	TRBV4-1	ASSRNWAESSYEQY
once	TRBJ2-5	TRBV19	ASDGPNQETQY
-	TRBJ2-1	TRBV19	ASSVEGATTYNEQF
-	TRBJ2-7	TRBV7-8	ASSLLDRGPYEQY
-	TRBJ1-3	TRBV28	ASSFRGLGNTIY
-	TRBJ1-2	TRBV27	ASSSTGTYGYT
-	TRBJ1-2	TRBV3-1/TRBV3-2	ASSQGAGGYGYT
-	TRBJ2-7	TRBV29-1	SAAVASYEQY
-	TRBJ2-7	TRBV6-2/TRBV6-3	ASSDSTGTGPYEQY
-	TRBJ1-2	TRBV3-1/TRBV3-2	ASSPADSYYGYT
-	TRBJ2-1	TRBV27	ASSLFPSGTAGNEQF
once	TRBJ1-5	TRBV6-5	ASSLYGGEPQH
few	TRBJ2-7	TRBV28	ASSYSGRAYEQY
-	TRBJ2-1	TRBV12-3/TRBV12-4	ASGGTGNNEQF
-	TRBJ2-2	TRBV9	ASTSREGRNTGELF
-	TRBJ2-3	TRBV30	AWSKQTTGSDTQY
-	TRBJ2-6	TRBV5-1	ASSLATGANVLT
-	TRBJ2-3	TRBV4-1	ASRSLASTDTQY
-	TRBJ2-1	TRBV10-1	ASMGAAPNEQF
-	TRBJ1-2	TRBV5-5	ASSRGGISYGYT
-	TRBJ2-1	TRBV5-1	ASSPSRSSYNEQF
-	TRBJ1-5	TRBV7-9	ASSLDVQPQH
once	TRBJ1-2	TRBV5-6	ASSPPPSVLYGYT
-	TRBJ1-2	TRBV19	ASRDRGEGYT
-	TRBJ2-1	TRBV19	ASSMPRGAEQF
-	TRBJ1-6	TRBV18	ASSPRSGAYNSPLH
-	TRBJ1-4	TRBV5-1	ASSLTASYGTEKLF
-	TRBJ2-1	TRBV19	ASSIVSGSNEQF
-	TRBJ1-5	TRBV27	ASSLGWAGGVGQPQH